These 18 T cell receptor beta chains originate from one sample sequenced in a study of blood T cells in healthy people across ages. Through a sample-barcoded 5' primer and a J-beta primer mix, a second PCR was run for roughly 7 to 12 cycles. MiXCR, applied by TCRdb to the 5' RACE reads, yields one record per CDR3 protein. The profile shows more than 1 million distinct CDR3 sequences, 35% to 55% of them singletons. Sequences were obtained from blood. All receptors derive from a woman aged 60-75 years in good health.

In its sample, this clonotype was seen a few times. The chain joins TRBV7-2 to TRBJ1-2, with TRBD1 as a possible D gene (6 bases). The germline V gene has CDR1 SGHTA and CDR2 FQGNSA. Trimming took 1 base from V and 7 from J, leaving 13 bases between them. This CDR3 is 14 amino acids long. The CDR3 nucleotides read TGTGCCAGCAGCTTAGTTTGGGGGGCCCGTGGCTACACCTTC. Translation gives CASSLVWGARGYTF.

Only a few counts were recorded for this clonotype. The chain combines TRBV5-1 with TRBJ2-5; 7 bases are a match to TRBD1. Germline values: CDR1 SGHRS, CDR2 YFSETQ. The CDR3 sequence is 15 residues long. With 4 bases clipped from V and 4 bases from J, the junction kept 10 bases outside the gene matches. CDR3 sequence (DNA): TGCGCCAGCAGCCAAAGACCTTCAGGGGGAGAGACCCAGTACTTC. It yields the protein CASSQRPSGGETQYF.

The chain's CDR3 is CASSIGTFSSYEQYF. The CDR3 DNA follows: TGTGCCAGCAGTATCGGGACATTCAGCTCCTACGAGCAGTACTTC. This chain links TRBV6-5 with TRBJ2-7; D perhaps matches TRBD1 (6 bases). CDR1 and CDR2 from the germline V gene are MNHEY and SVGAGI. CDR3 length equals 15 residues. With 5 bases removed from V and 0 bases from J, the gap between germline ends came to 14 bases.

This rearrangement joins TRBV7-9 to TRBJ2-7, with 7 positions matching TRBD2. The ends lost 2 bases at V and 7 bases at J; junction bases unmatched: 20. The CDR3 consists of 18 residues. CDR1 is SEHNR and CDR2 is FQNEAQ in the germline V gene (reference sequence). In DNA form, the CDR3 reads TGTGCCAGCAGCTTATATGCGGGAGCCTCCTTTGCTTACAATGAGCAGTACTTC. It is translated as CASSLYAGASFAYNEQYF.

This clonotype was counted a few times. The rearrangement uses TRBV4-1 and TRBJ2-7; 10 bases line up with TRBD2. The germline CDR1 and CDR2 sequences are MGHRA and YSYEKL. The J segment lost 7 bases and the V segment lost 2 bases, leaving 11 bases of the junction unmatched. This CDR3 has 16 amino acids. CDR3 sequence reads: CASSQSSGRGLMEQYF. CDR3 coding DNA: TGCGCCAGCAGCCAATCTAGCGGGAGAGGGTTAATGGAGCAGTACTTC.

CDR3 in DNA: TGCGCCAGCAGCCAGGGGGACAGGGGTTGGAACACTGAAGCTTTCTTT. Translated: CASSQGDRGWNTEAFF. The V gene is TRBV4-1, the J gene TRBJ1-1, with 10 bases that match TRBD1. The CDR3 extends over 16 amino acids. V gave up 3 bases and J gave up 1 base; unmatched junction bases: 5. CDR1 and CDR2 from the germline V gene are MGHRA and YSYEKL.

This clonotype was counted at least ten times. This chain joins TRBV10-1 and TRBJ2-7, with TRBD1 identical over 8 bases. J lost 3 bases, V lost 2 bases, and 3 bases had no gene match. Germline V gives CDR1 WNHNN, CDR2 SYGVQD (reference sequence). This CDR3 contains 14 residues. The CDR3 protein is CASSEGTGFYEQYF. In DNA form, the CDR3 reads TGCGCCAGCAGTGAGGGGACAGGCTTCTACGAGCAGTACTTC.

V usage is TRBV2 and J usage is TRBJ2-1, with 8 nucleotides matching TRBD2. This CDR3 has 15 amino acids. Germline V lookup: CDR1 SNHLY, CDR2 FYNNEI. With V trimmed by 4 bases and J by 9 bases, 11 bases remained unmatched. The CDR3 reads CASSVQRELRSEQFF. Here the CDR3 DNA reads TGTGCCAGCAGTGTACAGCGGGAGCTTCGGAGTGAGCAGTTCTTC.

In its sample, this clonotype was seen a few times. The rearrangement uses TRBV5-1 and TRBJ2-7; the match to TRBD2 covers 14 bases. CDR3 size: 18 residues. The V gene's germline CDR1 is SGHRS and CDR2 YFSETQ. The junction had 11 bases not matched to a gene; V was cut back by 4 bases and J by 2 bases. The CDR3 DNA is TGCGCCAGCAGCCCCCGGCGGACTAGCGGGAGGTACCCCTACGAGCAGTACTTC. Translating it yields CASSPRRTSGRYPYEQYF. The complete variable domain, with remaining parts taken from reference TRBV5-1 and TRBJ2-7, reads KAGVTQTPRYLIKTRGQQVTLSCSPISGHRSVSWYQQTPGQGLQFLFEYFSETQRNKGNFPGRFSGRQFSNSRSEMNVSTLELGDSALYLCASSPRRTSGRYPYEQYFGPGTRLTVT.

This chain connects TRBV6-1 to TRBJ2-5; TRBD2 aligns across 12 bases. CDR1 is MNHNS and CDR2 is SASEGT in the germline V gene. V dropped 11 bases and J dropped 11; count of bases not matched to a gene: 12. The CDR3 covers 13 residues. The CDR3 coding sequence is TGTGCCGGCAATCTAGCGGGAGGGAATGAGCAGTACTTC. Residues: CAGNLAGGNEQYF.

The rearrangement joins TRBV20-1 to TRBJ1-4; tentative D call: TRBD1 (5 bases). This CDR3 is 14 amino acids long. The germline V gene encodes CDR1 DFQATT and CDR2 SNEGSKA (reference sequence). The V end was cut by 1 base, the J end by 7 bases, with 13 bases between. CDR3 DNA sequence: TGCAGTGCTAGAGCGGCAGGGTTGGTTGAAAAACTGTTTTTT. This sequence encodes CSARAAGLVEKLFF.

This rearrangement joins TRBV7-2 to TRBJ1-2; 11 bases align to TRBD1. CDR1 is SGHTA and CDR2 is FQGNSA in the germline V gene. Trimming took 1 base from V and 4 from J; bases not matched to a gene: 2. The CDR3 is 15 amino acids. In DNA form, the CDR3 reads TGTGCCAGCAGCTTAGGAGGACAGGGGGCCTATGGCTACACCTTC. It specifies CASSLGGQGAYGYTF.

This sequence joins TRBV18 and TRBJ2-7, with D perhaps matching TRBD2 (6 bases). The CDR3 totals 14 residues. Trimming stripped 4 bases from V and 7 bases from J, with 17 bases between. Per the germline V gene, CDR1 is KGHSH and CDR2 is LQKENI. CDR3 coding DNA: TGTGCCAGCTCACGACTAGTGGGCCAAAATGAGCAGTACTTC. Its translation: CASSRLVGQNEQYF.

This clonotype was seen more than once but under ten times. The chain uses TRBV29-1 and TRBJ2-1, with 13 bases lining up with TRBD2. Germline V gene sequence: CDR1 SQVTM, CDR2 ANQGSEA. The CDR3 length is 14 residues. V trimming: 7 bases; J trimming: 7 bases; junction bases outside the gene matches: 7. The CDR3 DNA sequence: TGCAGCGGAAAAACTAGCGGGAGGGTAAATGAGCAGTTCTTC. It specifies CSGKTSGRVNEQFF.

The chain combines TRBV28 with TRBJ1-2; D may be TRBD1 (5 bases). V lost 7 bases and J lost 4, with 16 bases in between. This CDR3 is 14 amino acids long. The germline V gene has CDR1 MDHEN and CDR2 SYDVKM. The CDR3 protein is CASTTPGPSYGYTF. The CDR3 DNA follows: TGTGCCAGCACCACCCCAGGGCCATCCTATGGCTACACCTTC.

The sample holds one count of this clonotype. The rearrangement joins TRBV20-1 to TRBJ2-1; 9 bases fit TRBD2. V lost 6 bases and J lost 10; bases outside the gene matches: 7. CDR3 length: 12 residues. The V gene's germline CDR1 is DFQATT and CDR2 SNEGSKA (reference sequence). The CDR3 DNA reads TGCAGTGCAAAGCGGGAGGCTGAGGAGCAGTTCTTC. Translating gives CSAKREAEEQFF.

The V call is TRBV27, the J call TRBJ2-5, with D tentatively TRBD2 (6 bases). CDR3 size: 14 residues. V was shortened by 8 bases and J by 5 bases, with 18 bases between the two germline ends. The germline gives CDR1 MNHEY, CDR2 SMNVEV (reference sequence). The CDR3 reads CASRSYGSMETQYF. For the CDR3, the DNA is TGTGCCAGCCGTTCGTACGGGAGTATGGAGACCCAGTACTTC.

The chain employs TRBV15 and TRBJ1-2, with a possible D match to TRBD1 (6 bases). Trimming removed 0 bases from V and 6 bases from J, with 23 bases in between. The CDR3 consists of 18 residues. The germline V gene has CDR1 LNHNV and CDR2 YYDKDF (reference sequence). In nucleotides, the CDR3 is TGTGCCACCAGCAGAGATCTCTTGGGGGCAGGGAGGGCTGATGGCTACACCTTC. Protein sequence: CATSRDLLGAGRADGYTF. The variable domain in full, completed from reference TRBV15 and TRBJ1-2, reads DAMVIQNPRYQVTQFGKPVTLSCSQTLNHNVMYWYQQKSSQAPKLLFHYYDKDFNNEADTPDNFQSRRPNTSFCFLDIRSPGLGDTAMYLCATSRDLLGAGRADGYTFGSGTRLTVV.